These T cell receptor beta chains were read from a single sample in a study of blood T cells in healthy people across ages. TCRdb used MiXCR to reprocess the 5' RACE reads, holding one entry per CDR3 protein. The sample yields some 780,000 distinct CDR3 sequences, approximately 60% seen once. Sequencing used blood. The origin of the receptors is a man between 40 and 49 years old in good health. CDR3s include the opening cysteine and the closing phenylalanine or tryptophan. A D gene is named only where the DNA matches it firmly. Clone size appears in some rows only: once, few, many, or a class for an expanded clone.

J: TRBJ2-7; D: TRBD2; size: few; V: TRBV28; CDR3: CASNGSGGPDIDEQYF; DNA: TGTGCCAGCAATGGGAGCGGGGGGCCTGATATCGACGAGCAGTACTTC
J: TRBJ2-3; D: .; size: few; V: TRBV5-1; CDR3: CASSLGQNTDTQYF; DNA: TGCGCCAGCAGCTTGGGACAGAACACAGATACGCAGTATTTT
J: TRBJ1-2; D: .; size: .; V: TRBV5-1; CDR3: CASSLWARIGRTTNYGYTF; DNA: TGCGCCAGCAGCTTGTGGGCCCGTATTGGCAGGACCACTAACTATGGCTACACCTTC
J: TRBJ2-7; D: TRBD1; size: .; V: TRBV10-3; CDR3: CAISLDRDNEQYF; DNA: TGTGCCATCAGCCTGGACAGGGACAACGAGCAGTACTTC
J: TRBJ1-6; D: .; size: few; V: TRBV7-9; CDR3: CASSLSQFGDSPLHF; DNA: TGTGCCAGCAGCTTATCGCAATTTGGAGATTCACCCCTCCACTTT
J: TRBJ2-7; D: .; size: .; V: TRBV15; CDR3: CATSRDALASSYEQYF; DNA: TGTGCCACCAGCAGAGATGCGCTAGCCAGCTCCTACGAGCAGTACTTC
J: TRBJ2-5; D: .; size: many; V: TRBV6-2/TRBV6-3; CDR3: CASSWHLQETQYF; DNA: TGTGCCAGCAGCTGGCACCTCCAAGAGACCCAGTACTTC
J: TRBJ1-2; D: .; size: .; V: TRBV6-5; CDR3: CASGGTGANSGYTF; DNA: TGTGCCAGCGGCGGTACCGGAGCTAACTCTGGCTACACCTTC
J: TRBJ2-4; D: TRBD1; size: .; V: TRBV4-2; CDR3: CASSQPGTGSNIQYF; DNA: TGTGCCAGCAGCCAGCCCGGGACAGGGTCGAACATTCAGTACTTC
J: TRBJ2-3; D: .; size: .; V: TRBV25-1; CDR3: CASSPGSFTQYF; DNA: TGTGCCAGCAGCCCGGGCAGTTTTACGCAGTATTTT
J: TRBJ2-1; D: .; size: few; V: TRBV20-1; CDR3: CSATVGPLGNEQFF; DNA: TGCAGTGCTACCGTGGGTCCACTGGGCAATGAGCAGTTCTTC
J: TRBJ2-7; D: TRBD2; size: few; V: TRBV4-1; CDR3: CASSLTGTSGAYEQYF; DNA: TGCGCCAGCAGCCTTACCGGGACTAGCGGCGCCTACGAGCAGTACTTC
J: TRBJ2-5; D: .; size: few; V: TRBV11-3; CDR3: CASSSSPAQETQYF; DNA: TGTGCCAGCAGCTCTAGCCCCGCGCAAGAGACCCAGTACTTC
J: TRBJ2-3; D: TRBD2; size: .; V: TRBV4-3; CDR3: CASSSQLATDTQYF; DNA: TGCGCCAGCAGCTCCCAACTAGCGACAGATACGCAGTATTTT